Described below is a single T cell receptor beta chain sequence and its context. Its antigen is still unknown. This sample is part of a study of a mutant IDH1 vaccine in newly diagnosed glioma. Study-level information: With temozolomide cycles, or 4-6 weeks after radiotherapy alone, vaccination was started. Those enrolled had earlier been treated with radiotherapy, temozolomide, or both, mostly both.

The protocol was immunoSEQ multiplex PCR, while the TCRdb copy is restricted to in-frame clones and leaves out a portion. This table holds approximately 37,000 clones, around 76% found once. Time point here: week 23, last vaccination. It was 300 ug of mutant IDH1 20-mer peptide that made up each vaccine dose, given with topical imiquimod. The sample in question was PBMCs, obtained from a glioma patient whose treatment included an IDH1 peptide vaccine. The TCR comes from a man in his forties or fifties with glioma.

The DNA for the CDR3 is TGTGCCAGCAGCCTCGGAGGGGACAATGAGCAGTTCTTC. Protein: CASSLGGDNEQFF. This chain connects TRBV4-2 to TRBJ2-1; TRBD2 is a possible D gene (6 bases). V was trimmed by 4 bases and J by 5 bases, leaving 9 bases between them. Germline V CDR1 and CDR2: LGHNA, YNFKEQ. CDR3 size: 13 residues.